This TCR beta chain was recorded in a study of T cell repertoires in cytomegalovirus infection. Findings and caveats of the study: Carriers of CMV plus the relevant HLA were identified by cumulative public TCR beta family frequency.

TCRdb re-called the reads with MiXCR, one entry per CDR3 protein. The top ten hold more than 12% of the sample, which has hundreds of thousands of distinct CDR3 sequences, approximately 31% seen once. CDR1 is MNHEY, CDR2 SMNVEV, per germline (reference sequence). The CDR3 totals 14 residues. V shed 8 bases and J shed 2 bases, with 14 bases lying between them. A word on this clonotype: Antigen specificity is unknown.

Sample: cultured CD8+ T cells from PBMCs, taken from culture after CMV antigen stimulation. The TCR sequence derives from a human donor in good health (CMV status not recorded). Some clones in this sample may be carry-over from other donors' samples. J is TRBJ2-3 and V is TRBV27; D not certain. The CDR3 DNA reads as TGTGCCAGCCATAGTGGTTTTATCACAGATACGCAGTATTTT. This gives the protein CASHSGFITDTQYF.